The 31 T cell receptor beta chains presented below share a single source sample, sequenced in a study of shared clonotypes between healthy human individuals. The data were produced by immunoSEQ multiplex PCR, yet TCRdb's version contains in-frame clones alone and is incomplete. Here the sample spans under 2,500,000 clones, more than 90% being singletons. The sequencing sample was made of naive CD4+ T cells sorted from blood. Subset described: CD45RA+ positively selected. These receptors were taken from a man in his late teens or twenties in good health.

The CDR3 nucleotides are TGTGCCAGCAGTGAGATCGGCGGGAGGGCCGAGACCCAGTACTTC. It yields the protein CASSEIGGRAETQYF. The chain recombines TRBV2 with TRBJ2-5, with 9 bases lining up with TRBD2. The V and J ends lost 3 bases and 5 bases, in that order; junction bases with no gene match: 7. Germline V gives CDR1 SNHLY, CDR2 FYNNEI. This CDR3 contains 15 residues.

This chain joins TRBV27 and TRBJ1-6; the D is unclear. V lost 3 bases to trimming and J lost 8 bases, with 11 bases between them. The germline gives CDR1 MNHEY, CDR2 SMNVEV (reference sequence). CDR3 length: 14 residues. The CDR3 reads CASSFRGSYSPLHF. The CDR3 DNA reads TGTGCCAGCAGTTTCCGTGGGTCTTATTCACCCCTCCACTTT.

The V and J genes are TRBV9 and TRBJ1-4; D gene ambiguous. The CDR3 is made up of 15 amino acids. Trimming removed 0 bases at V and 8 bases at J, with 14 bases between. The germline gives CDR1 SGDLS, CDR2 YYNGEE. The CDR3 bases are TGTGCCAGCAGCGTAGGCCATGAAACGGGGGAAAAACTGTTTTTT. Protein product: CASSVGHETGEKLFF.

V gene TRBV30 combines with J gene TRBJ2-7, with no clear D. The CDR3 runs to 14 residues. V shed 1 base and J shed 0 bases, with 10 bases lying between them. Germline V gene lookup returns CDR1 GTSNPN and CDR2 SVGIG (reference sequence). The CDR3 protein is CAWSAGPYSYEQYF. The CDR3 region has the DNA TGTGCCTGGAGTGCGGGTCCATACTCCTACGAGCAGTACTTC.

This chain uses TRBV7-9 with TRBJ2-5; TRBD2 agrees at 8 bases. V lost 1 base, J lost 5 bases, and 3 bases stayed unmatched. The CDR3 spans 14 residues. Looked up from germline, CDR1 is SEHNR and CDR2 is FQNEAQ (reference sequence). CDR3 loop: CASSLEAGAETQYF. The CDR3 DNA reads as TGTGCCAGCAGCTTAGAAGCGGGAGCGGAGACCCAGTACTTC. The entire variable domain, with the rest obtained from reference TRBV7-9 and TRBJ2-5, is as follows: DTGVSQNPRHKITKRGQNVTFRCDPISEHNRLYWYRQTLGQGPEFLTYFQNEAQLEKSRLLSDRFSAERPKGSFSTLEIQRTEQGDSAMYLCASSLEAGAETQYFGPGTRLLVL.

This chain links TRBV5-6 with TRBJ1-1; unclear D gene. Trimming cost V 1 base and J 3 bases, with 10 bases left between them. Germline V gives CDR1 SGHDT, CDR2 YYEEEE. The CDR3 contains 14 residues. CDR3 in amino acids: CASSLPHRDTEAFF. CDR3 DNA sequence: TGTGCCAGCAGCTTGCCGCACCGGGACACTGAAGCTTTCTTT.

The rearrangement uses TRBV2 and TRBJ1-1; D gene uncertain. CDR3 length equals 13 residues. Deletions cut 4 bases from V and 1 base from J, with 7 bases between. Germline V gives CDR1 SNHLY, CDR2 FYNNEI. For the CDR3, the DNA is TGTGCCAGCAGTGGGGAATCGAACACTGAAGCTTTCTTT. This translates into CASSGESNTEAFF.

This sequence joins TRBV10-3 and TRBJ2-5; D unclear. Per the germline V gene, CDR1 is ENHRY and CDR2 is SYGVKD. The germline V and J ends were trimmed by 5 bases and 1 base, with 8 bases remaining between them. The CDR3 spans 13 residues. CDR3 bases: TGTGCCATCAGTCGAGTGGCCCAAGAGACCCAGTACTTC. Encoded protein: CAISRVAQETQYF.

Remarks on this clone: This CDR3 is also generated by other DNA sequences in the sample. The gene calls are TRBV18 and TRBJ2-3, with 7 bases identical to TRBD2. Per germline, CDR1 KGHSH and CDR2 LQKENI. This CDR3 comprises 15 residues. V lost 6 bases and J lost 0; bases outside the gene matches: 6. The CDR3 coding sequence is TGTGCCAGCTCCCCTAGCGGCCTCAGCACAGATACGCAGTATTTT. This codes for CASSPSGLSTDTQYF.

This chain uses TRBV5-5 with TRBJ2-3; 7 bases are shared with TRBD2. With 4 bases clipped from V and 1 base from J, the junction kept 12 bases outside the gene matches. Germline V gene sequence: CDR1 SGHKS, CDR2 YYEKEE (reference sequence). This CDR3 is built from 17 residues. CDR3 region: CASSQRPSGRGTDTQYF. The CDR3 region has the DNA TGTGCCAGCAGCCAGCGCCCTAGCGGACGAGGCACAGATACGCAGTATTTT.

This clone was observed once. The V gene is TRBV5-4, the J gene TRBJ1-6; possibly TRBD1 for D (5 bases). This CDR3 spans 16 amino acids. V was pared by 0 bases and J by 7 bases, with 14 bases between. Germline assignment: CDR1 SGHNT and CDR2 YYREEE (reference sequence). CDR3: CASSLESGRDNSPLHF. CDR3 DNA: TGTGCCAGCAGCTTGGAATCGGGCAGGGACAATTCACCCCTCCACTTT.

This sequence joins TRBV11-2 and TRBJ2-7; D possibly corresponds to TRBD2 (5 bases). The CDR3 is 14 residues long. V lost 1 base and J lost 5, with 12 bases in between. The germline CDR1 and CDR2 sequences are SGHAT and FQNNGV. The CDR3 loop is CASSLGLTRNEQYF. The CDR3 nucleotides read TGTGCCAGCAGCTTAGGCCTAACTAGAAACGAGCAGTACTTC.

For this clone: This same CDR3 is encoded by further DNA sequences in the sample. V and J are TRBV5-1 and TRBJ1-2, with a possible D match to TRBD1 (5 bases). Germline lookup yields CDR1 SGHRS and CDR2 YFSETQ. V was pared by 0 bases and J by 2 bases, with 11 bases between. The CDR3 totals 15 residues. The CDR3 region has the DNA TGCGCCAGCAGCTTGGCCCGCGAGGGGAACTATGGCTACACCTTC. As protein: CASSLAREGNYGYTF. The full variable domain, its missing parts supplied by reference TRBV5-1 and TRBJ1-2, is KAGVTQTPRYLIKTRGQQVTLSCSPISGHRSVSWYQQTPGQGLQFLFEYFSETQRNKGNFPGRFSGRQFSNSRSEMNVSTLELGDSALYLCASSLAREGNYGYTFGSGTRLTVV.

V and J are TRBV27 and TRBJ1-6; D is unresolved. V was cut by 0 bases and J by 1 base, with 7 bases left in between. Germline CDR1 and CDR2: MNHEY and SMNVEV (reference sequence). The CDR3 covers 16 residues. DNA of the CDR3: TGTGCCAGCAGTTTATCGGTGGAGTCCTATAATTCACCCCTCCACTTT. Its translation is CASSLSVESYNSPLHF.

This chain joins TRBV6-5 and TRBJ2-2; a weak D match, TRBD1 (6 bases). The V gene lost 5 bases and the J gene lost 6 bases, with 10 bases spanning the gap. The CDR3 contains 13 residues. Per germline, CDR1 MNHEY and CDR2 SVGAGI. CDR3 amino acids: CASSPGVAGELFF. The CDR3 DNA follows: TGTGCCAGCAGTCCAGGGGTTGCCGGGGAGCTGTTTTTT.

This clone was recorded once. The genes are TRBV25-1 and TRBJ2-1, with D possibly matching TRBD2 (5 bases). Germline V gene sequence: CDR1 MGHDK, CDR2 SYGVNS. V was trimmed by 0 bases and J by 8 bases, leaving 8 bases between them. CDR3 size: 13 residues. The DNA for the CDR3 is TGTGCCAGCAGTGAATACGGGGTACATGAGCAGTTCTTC. This codes for CASSEYGVHEQFF.

The gene calls are TRBV11-2 and TRBJ2-5, with 10 bases that match TRBD2. The CDR3 runs 17 residues. Germline V gene sequence: CDR1 SGHAT, CDR2 FQNNGV. With V trimmed by 0 bases and J by 1 base, 5 bases remained unmatched. The CDR3 reads CASSLEGLASFQETQYF. The CDR3, as DNA: TGTGCCAGCAGCTTAGAGGGACTAGCGAGTTTCCAAGAGACCCAGTACTTC. The whole variable domain, remainder taken from reference TRBV11-2 and TRBJ2-5, is EAGVAQSPRYKIIEKRQSVAFWCNPISGHATLYWYQQILGQGPKLLIQFQNNGVVDDSQLPKDRFSAERLKGVDSTLKIQPAKLEDSAVYLCASSLEGLASFQETQYFGPGTRLLVL.

The chain is built from TRBV4-3 and TRBJ1-4; 9 nucleotides match TRBD1. Germline V gene data show CDR1 as LGHNA and CDR2 as YSLEER. This CDR3 region has 16 residues. Unmatched junction bases numbered 10, after V lost 4 bases and J lost 7 bases. This CDR3 reads CASSLTGGQGGEKLFF. Written as DNA, the CDR3 is TGCGCCAGCAGCCTAACGGGGGGACAGGGCGGTGAAAAACTGTTTTTT.

The count of this clone is one. The V gene is TRBV5-6, the J gene TRBJ2-3; maybe TRBD1 (5 bases). The V gene lost 0 bases and the J gene lost 7 bases, with 24 bases spanning the gap. The CDR3 runs to 18 residues. From germline, CDR1 is SGHDT and CDR2 YYEEEE. The CDR3: CASSLEVRGHTTENTQYF. The CDR3 DNA follows: TGTGCCAGCAGCTTGGAAGTAAGGGGCCATACTACAGAGAATACGCAGTATTTT.

V and J are TRBV12-5 and TRBJ2-2; D call uncertain. CDR1 and CDR2 (germline): LGHNT, FRNRAP. Deletions cut 0 bases from V and 6 bases from J, with 14 bases between. The CDR3 runs to 16 residues. The CDR3 reads CASGLVRKDSAGELFF. The DNA of the CDR3 is TGTGCTAGTGGTTTGGTACGAAAGGATTCCGCCGGGGAGCTGTTTTTT.

This clone occurred once. This chain links TRBV6-6 with TRBJ1-1; D not resolved. V shed 3 bases and J shed 2 bases, with 7 bases lying between them. Germline V gene sequence: CDR1 MNHNY, CDR2 SVGAGI (reference sequence). The CDR3 covers 13 residues. CDR3 sequence (DNA): TGTGCCAGCAGTTATTCAATAAACACTGAAGCTTTCTTT. Amino acids: CASSYSINTEAFF.

Of note for this clone: Other DNA sequences in the sample encode the same CDR3. The chain joins TRBV10-3 to TRBJ2-7; D gene unclear. Between the trimmed V and J ends, which lost 0 bases and 1 base, there was a span of 4 bases. This CDR3 has 13 amino acids. Germline V CDR1 and CDR2: ENHRY, SYGVKD. CDR3 coding DNA: TGTGCCATCAGTGAGTCGACTTCCTACGAGCAGTACTTC. It specifies CAISESTSYEQYF.

This chain connects TRBV15 to TRBJ2-4; either TRBD1 or TRBD2 may supply D (6 bases each). CDR3 length equals 16 residues. Germline V lookup: CDR1 LNHNV, CDR2 YYDKDF (reference sequence). Trimming stripped 2 bases from V and 1 base from J, with 12 bases between. CDR3 in amino acids: CATSRSKGGAKNIQYF. The CDR3 DNA reads TGTGCCACCAGCAGATCAAAGGGGGGTGCCAAAAACATTCAGTACTTC.

The genes are TRBV6-5 and TRBJ2-5; D is unclear. The CDR3 is made up of 12 amino acids. The germline gives CDR1 MNHEY, CDR2 SVGAGI. V was cut by 1 base and J by 1 base, with 1 base left in between. CDR3 coding DNA: TGTGCCAGCAGTTACTTCCAAGAGACCCAGTACTTC. Encoded protein: CASSYFQETQYF.

This clone has only one observation. The gene calls are TRBV2 and TRBJ2-5; 11 bases line up with TRBD2. Looked up from germline, CDR1 is SNHLY and CDR2 is FYNNEI. The CDR3 consists of 16 residues. V shed 3 bases, J shed 5 bases, and the junction held 8 bases outside the gene matches. CDR3 loop: CASSERPPSGGETQYF. CDR3 nucleotides: TGTGCCAGCAGTGAGAGACCGCCTAGCGGGGGGGAGACCCAGTACTTC.

This clone was picked up one time. The chain uses TRBV7-8 and TRBJ2-5; D not resolved. The ends were cut back, 0 bases at V and 10 bases at J, with 9 bases in the middle. Germline V gene lookup returns CDR1 SGHVS and CDR2 FQNEAQ. The CDR3 runs 12 residues. The CDR3 DNA follows: TGTGCCAGCAGCTTAGCGCCCCAGAGCCAGTACTTC. Translated: CASSLAPQSQYF.

The rearrangement links TRBV12-2 to TRBJ1-4. TRBV12-2 is deemed a pseudogene. The CDR3 has 14 amino acids. DNA of the CDR3: TGTGCAAGCTCGGGGGGGCCAACTAATGAAAAACTGTTTTTT. Translating it yields CASSGGPTNEKLFF.

V gene TRBV13 combines with J gene TRBJ2-5; tentatively, D is TRBD2 (7 bases). Per germline, CDR1 PRHDT and CDR2 FYEKMQ (reference sequence). The CDR3 runs to 15 residues. V gave up 5 bases and J gave up 4 bases, with 17 bases separating them. The CDR3 region has the DNA TGTGCCAGCAGCGTAGCCCGGGGGGCCGGAGAGACCCAGTACTTC. Protein sequence: CASSVARGAGETQYF. The whole variable domain, remainder taken from reference TRBV13 and TRBJ2-5, is AAGVIQSPRHLIKEKRETATLKCYPIPRHDTVYWYQQGPGQDPQFLISFYEKMQSDKGSIPDRFSAQQFSDYHSELNMSSLELGDSALYFCASSVARGAGETQYFGPGTRLLVL.

The genes are TRBV6-5 and TRBJ1-2, with D perhaps TRBD1 (5 bases). CDR1 is MNHEY and CDR2 is SVGAGI in the germline V gene. The CDR3 extends over 13 amino acids. The V end was cut by 2 bases, the J end by 8 bases, with 12 bases between. The CDR3: CASSYRAGQGYTF. CDR3 nucleotides: TGTGCCAGCAGTTACAGGGCAGGGCAAGGCTACACCTTC.

The rearrangement uses TRBV28 and TRBJ2-5, with D tentatively TRBD1 (6 bases). Germline V gene sequence: CDR1 MDHEN, CDR2 SYDVKM. The CDR3 totals 15 residues. Trimming stripped 7 bases from V and 4 bases from J, with 19 bases between. CDR3 protein: CASIGRTWDTETQYF. Here the CDR3 DNA reads TGTGCCAGCATCGGCCGGACTTGGGACACAGAGACCCAGTACTTC. Variable domain in full (rest from reference TRBV28 and TRBJ2-5): DVKVTQSSRYLVKRTGEKVFLECVQDMDHENMFWYRQDPGLGLRLIYFSYDVKMKEKGDIPEGYSVSREKKERFSLILESASTNQTSMYLCASIGRTWDTETQYFGPGTRLLVL.

The gene calls are TRBV19 and TRBJ2-3, with D perhaps given as TRBD1 or TRBD2 (5 bases each). The CDR3 extends over 13 amino acids. CDR1 is LNHDA and CDR2 is SQIVND in the germline V gene (reference sequence). V lost 3 bases to trimming and J lost 9 bases, with 13 bases between them. The CDR3 protein is CASSITGAETQYF. The CDR3 region has the DNA TGTGCCAGTAGTATCACCGGGGCGGAAACGCAGTATTTT.